The T cell receptor (beta chain) described here comes from a study of regulatory T cells in long-lasting Graves disease. Overall study context: The antithyroid drugs taken by newly diagnosed Graves' patients had been used for under 3 months.

The time point here: newly diagnosed GD, antithyroid drugs for less than 3 months. Making the TCR library involved RNA that had been extracted from PBMCs. Investigators report Graves' disease was diagnosed under American Thyroid Association guidelines. Library construction for TCR beta used iRepertoire HTBI primers and Arm-PCR of CDR3 regions. TCRdb ran MiXCR on the multiplex PCR reads and lists one entry per CDR3 protein. The table has about 460,000 distinct CDR3 sequences, 14% seen once. The sample was also linked to a second study, of T cells in Graves' hyperthyroidism and ophthalmopathy. That work adds: Blood also contained most expanded thyroid clonotypes above 0.001.

The sequenced sample was peripheral blood mononuclear cells (PBMCs), obtained at new diagnosis, from a patient treated with antithyroid drugs. This TCR derives from a woman in her 50s with Graves disease.

The DNA for the CDR3 is TGTGCCAGCAGCAAGATACTTAGCGACGGACCAGGGGTCTACGAGCAGTACTTC. Translated: CASSKILSDGPGVYEQYF. V is TRBV7-6 and J is TRBJ2-7; weak D call: TRBD1 (6 bases). CDR3 length: 18 amino acids. Trimming left V 5 bases short and J 3 bases short, with 26 bases between. Germline CDR1 and CDR2: SGHVS and FNYEAQ.